These 23 T cell receptor beta chains share one sample of origin, sequenced in a study of blood T cells in healthy people across ages. Together with a sample-barcoded 5' primer, a J-beta primer mix was included in a second PCR lasting 7 to 11 cycles. TCRdb processed the 5' RACE reads anew with MiXCR; each CDR3 protein has one entry. The sample consists of over a million distinct CDR3 sequences, about 43% of them appearing once. Input material: blood. Receptors were obtained from a woman under 30 in good health.

This clonotype was counted between two and nine times. The chain couples TRBV5-1 to TRBJ2-4; a possible D gene is TRBD2 (6 bases). Trimming stripped 0 bases from V and 8 bases from J, with 15 bases between. In germline, CDR1 is SGHRS, CDR2 YFSETQ. CDR3 length: 15 residues. The CDR3 DNA reads TGCGCCAGCAGCTTGGGAGGCTCCCCGGGGGACATTCAGTACTTC. Translating gives CASSLGGSPGDIQYF.

In its sample, this clonotype was seen a few times. V and J are TRBV6-2 or TRBV6-3 and TRBJ1-5; D is ambiguous. The CDR3 contains 12 residues. The V gene's germline CDR1 is MNHEY and CDR2 SVGEGT. The V end lost 7 bases, the J end lost 3 bases, and 7 bases lay between the germline ends. The CDR3 sequence is CASTQTNQPQHF. Written as DNA, the CDR3 is TGTGCCAGCACCCAGACCAATCAGCCCCAGCATTTT.

The rearrangement joins TRBV11-2 to TRBJ2-3; D unclear. With 3 bases removed from V and 7 bases from J, the gap between germline ends came to 20 bases. Per the germline V gene, CDR1 is SGHAT and CDR2 is FQNNGV. The CDR3 runs 16 residues. CDR3 coding DNA: TGTGCCAGCAGCTTCTTAGCAGCACCCACTGAAAATACGCAGTATTTT. Its protein product is CASSFLAAPTENTQYF. Full variable domain (missing parts from reference TRBV11-2 and TRBJ2-3): EAGVAQSPRYKIIEKRQSVAFWCNPISGHATLYWYQQILGQGPKLLIQFQNNGVVDDSQLPKDRFSAERLKGVDSTLKIQPAKLEDSAVYLCASSFLAAPTENTQYFGPGTRLTVL.

This clonotype turned up a few times. This chain connects TRBV25-1 to TRBJ2-7; TRBD1 is a possible D gene (6 bases). With 8 bases removed from V and 3 bases from J, the gap between germline ends came to 20 bases. The CDR3 runs 15 residues. Looked up from germline, CDR1 is MGHDK and CDR2 is SYGVNS. This CDR3 reads CASAETGLGFYEQYF. The CDR3 DNA follows: TGTGCCAGCGCCGAGACAGGTTTAGGCTTCTACGAGCAGTACTTC.

This clonotype was picked up a small number of times. V is TRBV6-5 and J is TRBJ2-1; 12 nucleotides agree with TRBD2. V shed 6 bases, J shed 9 bases, and the junction held 12 bases outside the gene matches. From germline, CDR1 is MNHEY and CDR2 SVGAGI. CDR3 length equals 16 residues. In DNA, the CDR3 is TGTGCCAGCAGCGCGACGTCGCTAGCGGGAGGGGGTGAGCAGTTCTTC. Protein: CASSATSLAGGGEQFF.

The rearrangement uses TRBV21-1 and TRBJ2-5; TRBD1, the D gene given by the table, was not confirmed from the DNA. Judging by the DNA end, TRBJ2-7 fits better; the J call may be wrong. TRBV21-1 is assigned pseudogene status. CDR3 size: 17 residues. The CDR3 DNA reads TGTGCCAGCAGCAAATTGAGGACGGCAGGGGTGGAGTACGAGCAGTACTTC. Amino acids: CASSKLRTAGVEYEQYF.

The V and J genes are TRBV4-1 and TRBJ2-1; 8 bases align to TRBD2. The DNA matches TRBJ2-7 better at its end, which makes the J call doubtful. The CDR3 is 16 amino acids. Germline V gene sequence: CDR1 MGHRA, CDR2 YSYEKL. The CDR3 is CASSQPSGGVYNEQYF. As DNA, the CDR3 is TGCGCCAGCAGCCAGCCCAGCGGGGGCGTCTACAATGAGCAGTACTTC.

The gene calls are TRBV7-8 and TRBJ2-1; 7 positions match TRBD2. V gave up 0 bases and J gave up 4 bases; unmatched junction bases: 3. This CDR3 has 15 amino acids. The V gene's germline CDR1 is SGHVS and CDR2 FQNEAQ. The CDR3 sequence is CASSLAVSGYNEQFF. The DNA of the CDR3 is TGTGCCAGCAGCTTAGCGGTTAGCGGGTACAATGAGCAGTTCTTC.

The gene calls are TRBV7-2 and TRBJ2-3, with 10 bases fitting TRBD2. Germline CDR1 reads SGHTA; CDR2 reads FQGNSA. The CDR3 consists of 16 residues. J was trimmed by 1 base and V by 3 bases; bases with no gene match: 4. Here the CDR3 reads CASSLVAGGRTDTQYF. The CDR3 nucleotides read TGTGCCAGCAGCTTGGTAGCGGGAGGCCGCACAGATACGCAGTATTTT.

The V gene is TRBV12-3 or TRBV12-4, the J gene TRBJ2-3, with D perhaps matching TRBD1 (6 bases). Trimming removed 6 bases at V and 6 bases at J, with 16 bases between. CDR3 length equals 14 residues. CDR3 amino acids: CASRLQQGMDTQYF. The CDR3 bases are TGTGCCAGCAGACTACAACAGGGAATGGATACGCAGTATTTT.

The chain's CDR3 is CSARDYLETQFF. DNA of the CDR3: TGCAGTGCTAGAGACTACCTTGAGACCCAGTTCTTC. The chain combines TRBV20-1 with TRBJ2-1; no reliable D call. V was cut by 0 bases and J by 13 bases, with 13 bases left in between. This CDR3 comprises 12 residues. CDR1 is DFQATT and CDR2 is SNEGSKA in the germline V gene (reference sequence).

The sample holds one count of this clonotype. A read error may be the cause here, since a much bigger clone is one base away. The chain carries TRBV3-1 and TRBJ1-2; no firm D call. Germline V gives CDR1 LGHDT, CDR2 YNNKEL (reference sequence). The V end lost 5 bases, the J end lost 8 bases, and 15 bases lay between the germline ends. The CDR3 is made up of 13 amino acids. In DNA, the CDR3 is TGTGCCAGCAGCGCAGCCCGGACGGACGGCTACACCTTC. This codes for CASSAARTDGYTF.

The genes are TRBV6-5 and TRBJ2-5, with 8 bases matching TRBD2. Near its end, the DNA agrees better with TRBJ2-7, so the J call may be wrong. Germline CDR1 MNHEY, CDR2 SVGAGI. CDR3 length equals 13 residues. CDR3 region: CASSSPGRDEQYF. The CDR3 region has the DNA TGTGCCAGCAGTTCCCCCGGGAGGGACGAGCAGTACTTC.

The V and J genes are TRBV25-1 and TRBJ2-3, with D uncertain. CDR1 is MGHDK, CDR2 SYGVNS, per germline. V was cut by 3 bases and J by 0 bases, with 7 bases left in between. The CDR3 length is 14 residues. CDR3 loop: CASSELMSTDTQYF. CDR3 bases: TGTGCCAGCAGTGAGCTCATGAGCACAGATACGCAGTATTTT.

The V call is TRBV6-5, the J call TRBJ1-3; D perhaps matches TRBD1 (6 bases). Trimming took 6 bases from V and 4 from J, leaving 19 bases between them. The germline V gene has CDR1 MNHEY and CDR2 SVGAGI. This CDR3 has 16 amino acids. Here the CDR3 reads CASSLGTKGSGNTIYF. The CDR3 region has the DNA TGTGCCAGCAGCCTAGGGACAAAGGGATCCGGAAACACCATATATTTT.

The rearrangement uses TRBV7-8 and TRBJ2-5, with TRBD1 matching over 7 bases. The germline gives CDR1 SGHVS, CDR2 FQNEAQ. The CDR3 covers 17 residues. Trimming at V came to 8 bases and at J to 11 bases, leaving 26 bases not matched to a gene. CDR3 coding DNA: TGTGCCAGCTTCGACCGATCACATAAGACCAGGGGGAATGAGCAGTACTTC. Its protein product is CASFDRSHKTRGNEQYF.

This clonotype was picked up a small number of times. The V call is TRBV7-9, the J call TRBJ2-7; the D is unclear. CDR3 length: 14 residues. The V gene's germline CDR1 is SEHNR and CDR2 FQNEAQ (reference sequence). V lost 5 bases and J 2 bases, leaving 13 bases between the germline ends. CDR3 amino acids: CASSPSPRPYEQYF. The CDR3 DNA follows: TGTGCCAGCAGCCCGAGTCCCCGCCCCTACGAGCAGTACTTC.

The rearrangement joins TRBV19 to TRBJ2-1; possible D gene TRBD2, 6 bases. V lost 5 bases, J lost 0 bases, and 11 bases lay in between. Germline V lookup: CDR1 LNHDA, CDR2 SQIVND (reference sequence). The CDR3 extends over 15 amino acids. The CDR3 spells CASSPRESSYNEQFF. The CDR3 region has the DNA TGTGCCAGTAGTCCCCGGGAGAGCTCCTACAATGAGCAGTTCTTC.

This clonotype appeared a single time. V is TRBV12-3 or TRBV12-4 and J is TRBJ1-2; the D gene is possibly TRBD1 (5 bases). CDR3 length: 15 amino acids. Trimming stripped 4 bases from V and 3 bases from J, with 15 bases between. The CDR3 protein is CASSSGPRDHYGYTF. CDR3 coding DNA: TGTGCCAGCAGTTCCGGGCCGAGGGACCACTATGGCTACACCTTC.

The chain uses TRBV5-1 and TRBJ2-3; D is perhaps TRBD1 or TRBD2 (5 bases each). V lost 2 bases to trimming and J lost 4 bases, with 14 bases between them. The CDR3 runs to 15 residues. From germline, CDR1 is SGHRS and CDR2 YFSETQ. CDR3 nucleotides: TGCGCCAGCAGCTTAGATGGGACCGGGGCAGATACGCAGTATTTT. It translates to CASSLDGTGADTQYF.

In this sample, this clonotype turned up a few times. This chain connects TRBV6-5 to TRBJ2-7; 7 nucleotides match TRBD1. The CDR3 loop spans 13 amino acids. V lost 9 bases and J lost 4; bases outside the gene matches: 9. Germline CDR1 is MNHEY and CDR2 is SVGAGI. CDR3 loop: CASRQGQTYEQYF. For the CDR3, the DNA is TGTGCCAGTAGGCAGGGACAGACGTACGAGCAGTACTTC.

The rearrangement uses TRBV7-7 and TRBJ1-1; D gene unclear. Germline CDR1 is SSHAT and CDR2 is FNYEAQ (reference sequence). The CDR3 is 15 residues long. The germline V and J ends were trimmed by 5 bases and 1 base, with 14 bases remaining between them. This chain's CDR3 is CASSPGRAENTEAFF. The DNA for the CDR3 is TGTGCCAGCAGCCCCGGTCGGGCAGAGAACACTGAAGCTTTCTTT.

This clonotype was observed a handful of times. The genes are TRBV6-5 and TRBJ2-7; 7 nucleotides match TRBD1. The germline CDR1 and CDR2 sequences are MNHEY and SVGAGI. The CDR3 has 15 amino acids. J gave up 3 bases and V 0 bases, and 5 bases lay outside the gene matches. CDR3 in amino acids: CASSYSLQGSYEQYF. In DNA, the CDR3 is TGTGCCAGCAGTTACTCCTTACAGGGGAGCTACGAGCAGTACTTC.